The T cell receptor beta chain under discussion was sequenced for a study of blood T cell repertoires in COVID-19. It was during active infection that Seattle patients were enrolled and then longitudinally followed. The CDR3 totals 14 residues. The germline CDR1 and CDR2 sequences are SGHKS and YYEKEE (reference sequence). Trimming cost V 4 bases and J 4 bases, with 11 bases left between them. In the source study's methods: Scientists estimated how many nucleated cells there were by amplifying reference gene primers. This table comes from immunoSEQ multiplex PCR, and its TCRdb copy is limited to in-frame clones, with some not included. Clone size and the V and J calls come from that table; the DNA yielded D and trimming. The table records approximately 500,000 clones, approximately 91% of them present only once.

Sequencing used peripheral blood. The source of this sequence is a woman between 45 and 60 years old with COVID-19, enrolled during active disease. The J gene is TRBJ1-4, the V gene TRBV5-5; D is undetermined. As DNA, the CDR3 is TGTGCCAGCAGCCTCCTCGGAGGTAATGAAAAACTGTTTTTT. This codes for CASSLLGGNEKLFF.